The 2 T cell receptor beta chains given below trace back to one sample, sequenced in a study of cytotoxic CD8 clonotypes in ibrutinib-treated CLL. The table came from immunoSEQ multiplex PCR; TCRdb's copy has only in-frame clones and leaves some out. The table has about 49,000 clones, under 75% seen once; the top ten hold roughly 13%. This specimen consisted of PBMCs, obtained after 12 months of ibrutinib treatment. These receptors were collected from a human donor with chronic lymphocytic leukemia.

The chain carries TRBV25-1 and TRBJ2-6; D is uncertain. Per the germline V gene, CDR1 is MGHDK and CDR2 is SYGVNS. CDR3 size: 14 residues. The V and J ends lost 8 bases and 1 base respectively, with 9 bases between them. The CDR3 spells CASQSGSGANVLTF. CDR3 sequence (DNA): TGTGCCAGCCAGAGTGGGTCTGGGGCCAACGTCCTGACTTTC.

The chain uses TRBV7-3 and TRBJ2-1, with 10 nucleotides matching TRBD2. The germline V gene encodes CDR1 SGHTA and CDR2 FQGTGA. J lost 5 bases, V lost 4 bases, and 5 bases had no gene match. The CDR3 sequence is 15 residues long. The CDR3 loop reads CASSSLGLADNEQFF. The CDR3 coding sequence is TGTGCCAGCAGCTCCCTTGGACTAGCGGACAATGAGCAGTTCTTC.